This T cell receptor (beta chain) originates from a study of control samples from healthy donors and cancer patients. Using immunoSEQ multiplex PCR, the repertoire was profiled, and TCRdb retains in-frame clones only, with some absent. Here the sample spans 110,000 to 150,000 clones, approximately 94% being singletons. Sequenced input: blood. The TCR sequence derives from a man between 40 and 49 years old in good health.

Here the CDR3 reads CASSLGAVSTDTQYF. The DNA of the CDR3 is TGCGCCAGCAGCTTGGGGGCGGTTAGCACAGATACGCAGTATTTT. V gene TRBV5-1 combines with J gene TRBJ2-3, with D unclear. Germline V CDR1 and CDR2: SGHRS, YFSETQ. This CDR3 spans 15 amino acids. Trimming removed 0 bases at V and 0 bases at J, with 8 bases between.